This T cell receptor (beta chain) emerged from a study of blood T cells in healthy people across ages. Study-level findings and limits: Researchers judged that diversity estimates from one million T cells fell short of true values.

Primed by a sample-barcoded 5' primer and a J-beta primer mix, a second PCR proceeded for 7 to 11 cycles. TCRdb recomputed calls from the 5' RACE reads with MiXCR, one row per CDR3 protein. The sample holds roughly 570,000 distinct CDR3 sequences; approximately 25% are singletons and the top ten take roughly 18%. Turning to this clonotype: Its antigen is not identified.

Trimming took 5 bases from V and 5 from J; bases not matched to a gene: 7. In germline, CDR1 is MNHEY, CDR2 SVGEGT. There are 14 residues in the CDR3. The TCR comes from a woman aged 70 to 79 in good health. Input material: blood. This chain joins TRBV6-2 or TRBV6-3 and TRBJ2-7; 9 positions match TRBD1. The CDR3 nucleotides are TGTGCCAGCAGTCGGGACAGGGTTCGGCACGAGCAGTACTTC. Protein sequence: CASSRDRVRHEQYF.